One T cell receptor beta chain is described in this entry. Its target is not known. This sample is drawn from a study of T cell responses to AZD1222 COVID-19 vaccine. Study-level background: Second-dose recipients at about 4 or about 12 weeks were treated as one pooled group.

The study's findings and limits: Nearly half of spike-specific TCRs reportedly target variant regions that are unmutated in the B.1.351 and B.1.1.7 variants. It should be noted that donors were predominantly white British and more often female, and clonal diversity was possibly underestimated.

Here immunoSEQ multiplex PCR was the method, and the copy in TCRdb shows in-frame clones only, minus some. The repertoire includes 110,000 to 150,000 clones, approximately 90% of them detected once, and less than 7% sits in the top ten. This receptor was identified in an adult in good health. The sample here was peripheral blood, taken on day 0 of AZD1222 vaccination.

The CDR3 region is CASRRNRDRDLLNTGELFF. CDR3 bases: TGTGCCAGCAGAAGAAACCGGGACAGGGATCTGCTTAACACCGGGGAGCTGTTTTTT. This chain uses TRBV27 with TRBJ2-2; 9 bases are shared with TRBD1. The CDR3 totals 19 residues. V lost 6 bases to trimming and J lost 2 bases; unmatched junction nucleotides: 16. The germline V gene encodes CDR1 MNHEY and CDR2 SMNVEV (reference sequence).